What follows is one T cell receptor beta chain and its context. The CDR3 is made up of 15 amino acids. CDR1 and CDR2 (germline): MNHEY, SMNVEV (reference sequence). V lost 6 bases to trimming and J lost 7 bases; unmatched junction nucleotides: 10. Per the study methods: Estimates of nucleated cell counts were drawn from the amplification of reference gene primers. TCRdb's table, derived via immunoSEQ multiplex PCR, lists solely in-frame clones and lacks some. Clone size and the V and J calls come from that table; the DNA yielded D and trimming. This sample has 400,000 or so clones, with over 85% found just once. The entry originates in a study of blood T cell repertoires in COVID-19.

This clonotype was sampled from a man younger than 35 with COVID-19, enrolled during active disease. Material for sequencing was peripheral blood. The gene calls are TRBV27 and TRBJ2-5; 11 positions agree with TRBD1. The DNA for the CDR3 is TGTGCCAGCAGGAACGGTCCCGGGACAGGGGGGACCCAGTACTTC. As protein: CASRNGPGTGGTQYF.